One and the same sample provided the 24 T cell receptor beta chains below, sequenced in a study of blood T cell repertoires in COVID-19. This table comes from immunoSEQ multiplex PCR, and its TCRdb copy is limited to in-frame clones, with some not included. The table records approximately 290,000 clones, roughly 88% of them present only once. Sample: peripheral blood. These receptors all come from a human donor with COVID-19, enrolled during active disease. The donor label of this sample is uncertain.

This chain connects TRBV30 to TRBJ1-3; no definite D call. CDR1 and CDR2 (germline): GTSNPN, SVGIG (reference sequence). The CDR3 totals 15 residues. Between the trimmed V and J ends, which lost 0 bases and 1 base, there was a span of 10 bases. CDR3 residues: CAWSVEGLSGNTIYF. The CDR3 DNA sequence: TGTGCCTGGAGTGTAGAGGGATTATCTGGAAACACCATATATTTT.

This clone was observed a single time. This chain links TRBV2 with TRBJ2-2; TRBD2 is a possible D gene (5 bases). Trimming cost V 3 bases and J 2 bases, with 10 bases left between them. Germline V gene sequence: CDR1 SNHLY, CDR2 FYNNEI. CDR3 length: 15 amino acids. The CDR3 DNA is TGTGCCAGCAGTGATGAGACTACCAACACCGGGGAGCTGTTTTTT. The encoded protein is CASSDETTNTGELFF. Drawing the rest from reference TRBV2 and TRBJ2-2, the complete variable domain is EPEVTQTPSHQVTQMGQEVILRCVPISNHLYFYWYRQILGQKVEFLVSFYNNEISEKSEIFDDQFSVERPDGSNFTLKIRSTKLEDSAMYFCASSDETTNTGELFFGEGSRLTVL.

In its sample, this clone was seen once. V and J are TRBV11-2 and TRBJ1-5; 7 bases map to TRBD1. Germline CDR1 SGHAT, CDR2 FQNNGV. With V trimmed by 5 bases and J by 5 bases, 3 bases remained unmatched. This CDR3 is 13 amino acids long. The CDR3 DNA reads as TGTGCCAGCAGCGCTCAGGGGGATCAGCCCCAGCATTTT. Its protein product is CASSAQGDQPQHF.

This chain connects TRBV6-2 or TRBV6-3 to TRBJ2-7; 7 nucleotides match TRBD1. Trimming at V came to 5 bases and at J to 4 bases, leaving 8 bases not matched to a gene. The germline CDR1 and CDR2 sequences are MNHEY and SVGEGT. The CDR3 totals 14 residues. The CDR3 reads CASSQGVRGYEQYF. The DNA for the CDR3 is TGTGCCAGCAGTCAGGGGGTGAGGGGGTACGAGCAGTACTTC.

This sequence joins TRBV5-1 and TRBJ1-1; 7 positions agree with TRBD1. The CDR3 consists of 13 residues. Germline V gene sequence: CDR1 SGHRS, CDR2 YFSETQ. V was pared by 4 bases and J by 7 bases, with 7 bases of the junction left unmatched. The chain's CDR3 is CASSRLGQVEAFF. In nucleotides, the CDR3 is TGCGCCAGCAGCCGATTAGGACAGGTTGAAGCTTTCTTT.

The chain recombines TRBV7-8 with TRBJ2-1; weak D call: TRBD1 (5 bases). The CDR3 is 16 residues long. CDR1 and CDR2 from the germline V gene are SGHVS and FQNEAQ. Trimming cost V 1 base and J 4 bases, with 14 bases left between them. The CDR3 region is CASSLVGSRAYNEQFF. For the CDR3, the DNA is TGTGCCAGCAGCTTAGTCGGCTCCAGGGCTTACAATGAGCAGTTCTTC.

The V call is TRBV2, the J call TRBJ1-5, with 7 bases lining up with TRBD1. The ends lost 4 bases at V and 2 bases at J; junction bases unmatched: 2. CDR1 and CDR2 from the germline V gene are SNHLY and FYNNEI. The CDR3 is made up of 14 amino acids. The CDR3 sequence is CASSAGTGNQPQHF. The CDR3 DNA is TGTGCCAGCAGTGCCGGGACAGGCAATCAGCCCCAGCATTTT.

The chain recombines TRBV6-6 with TRBJ2-1, with TRBD1 matching over 8 bases. CDR1 is MNHNY and CDR2 is SVGAGI in the germline V gene (reference sequence). The CDR3 has 16 amino acids. Trimming removed 2 bases from V and 7 bases from J; junction bases left unmatched: 10. CDR3 loop: CASSYPREQGDNEQFF. DNA of the CDR3: TGTGCCAGCAGTTACCCCCGGGAACAGGGGGATAATGAGCAGTTCTTC.

The CDR3 DNA is TGTGCCAGCAGCCAAGGGGGACAGATCGTTTACTCTGGAAACACCATATATTTT. It specifies CASSQGGQIVYSGNTIYF. V usage is TRBV28 and J usage is TRBJ1-3; 7 positions match TRBD1. The CDR3 has 18 residues. From germline, CDR1 is MDHEN and CDR2 SYDVKM. V shed 6 bases and J 0 bases; nucleotides not matched to a gene: 14.

V and J are TRBV19 and TRBJ1-6; D gene unclear. Trimming pared 8 bases from V and 3 bases from J, leaving 20 bases between. Germline CDR1 reads LNHDA; CDR2 reads SQIVND (reference sequence). The CDR3 has 17 amino acids. CDR3 coding DNA: TGTGCCAGTTCCGGAACTACCGCGGGATTCTATAATTCACCCCTCCACTTT. Translated: CASSGTTAGFYNSPLHF. The variable domain in full, with the rest retrieved from reference TRBV19 and TRBJ1-6, is DGGITQSPKYLFRKEGQNVTLSCEQNLNHDAMYWYRQDPGQGLRLIYYSQIVNDFQKGDIAEGYSVSREKKESFPLTVTSAQKNPTAFYLCASSGTTAGFYNSPLHFGNGTRLTVT.

The chain combines TRBV3-1 (or the pseudogene TRBV3-2) with TRBJ2-5; 8 nucleotides align to TRBD1. The CDR3 is 16 residues long. Germline CDR1 is LGHDT and CDR2 is YNNKEL (reference sequence). J gave up 3 bases and V 0 bases, and 6 bases lay outside the gene matches. The CDR3 protein is CASSQDLGQGKETQYF. In nucleotides, the CDR3 is TGTGCCAGCAGCCAAGATCTAGGACAGGGAAAAGAGACCCAGTACTTC.

The chain is built from TRBV15 and TRBJ2-7, with TRBD2 identical over 11 bases. Trimming took 4 bases from V and 3 from J; bases not matched to a gene: 2. The CDR3 extends over 14 amino acids. From germline, CDR1 is LNHNV and CDR2 YYDKDF (reference sequence). CDR3 sequence (DNA): TGTGCCACCAGCACAGGACTAGCGGGCTACGAGCAGTACTTC. Its translation: CATSTGLAGYEQYF.

The J gene is TRBJ1-4, the V gene TRBV27, with D perhaps TRBD1 (5 bases). The CDR3 totals 15 residues. Per the germline V gene, CDR1 is MNHEY and CDR2 is SMNVEV (reference sequence). Trimming removed 0 bases at V and 2 bases at J, with 7 bases between. The CDR3 loop is CASSLSGGTNEKLFF. The CDR3 bases are TGTGCCAGCAGTTTATCGGGGGGGACTAATGAAAAACTGTTTTTT.

The chain links TRBV7-9 to TRBJ2-7; D perhaps matches TRBD2 (5 bases). CDR1 is SEHNR and CDR2 is FQNEAQ in the germline V gene (reference sequence). There are 11 residues in the CDR3. V was cut by 5 bases and J by 3 bases, with 5 bases left in between. CDR3 residues: CASSRGYEQYF. The CDR3 DNA is TGTGCCAGCAGCCGGGGCTACGAGCAGTACTTC.

The chain couples TRBV19 to TRBJ2-5; perhaps TRBD2 as D (6 bases). Germline CDR1 reads LNHDA; CDR2 reads SQIVND (reference sequence). The germline V and J ends were trimmed by 3 bases and 4 bases, with 15 bases remaining between them. The CDR3 length is 15 residues. The CDR3 protein is CASSIGTPVGETQYF. The CDR3, as DNA: TGTGCCAGTAGTATCGGGACTCCCGTGGGAGAGACCCAGTACTTC.

The V gene is TRBV19, the J gene TRBJ1-6; D not certain. CDR1 is LNHDA, CDR2 SQIVND, per germline (reference sequence). CDR3 size: 14 residues. Trimming removed 2 bases at V and 7 bases at J, with 9 bases between. In nucleotides, the CDR3 is TGTGCCAGTAGTATAAGGGCGGGGAATTCACCCCTCCACTTT. This encodes CASSIRAGNSPLHF.

This chain joins TRBV20-1 and TRBJ1-5; a weak D match, TRBD1 (5 bases). Looked up from germline, CDR1 is DFQATT and CDR2 is SNEGSKA (reference sequence). V was pared by 6 bases and J by 9 bases, with 12 bases between. The CDR3 is 11 amino acids. CDR3 amino acids: CSAGNQGPQHF. In nucleotides, the CDR3 is TGCAGTGCCGGAAACCAGGGGCCCCAGCATTTT.

V gene TRBV7-9 combines with J gene TRBJ2-7, with 9 positions matching TRBD1. The CDR3 has 14 amino acids. Trimming cost V 5 bases and J 6 bases; bases outside gene matches: 8. Germline CDR1 is SEHNR and CDR2 is FQNEAQ (reference sequence). CDR3 protein: CASSRSGTGIEQYF. The CDR3 DNA sequence: TGTGCCAGCAGCCGTTCCGGGACAGGGATCGAGCAGTACTTC.

This clone has only a few counts. The chain employs TRBV5-6 and TRBJ1-1; 7 bases align to TRBD1. V lost 2 bases to trimming and J lost 7 bases; unmatched junction nucleotides: 11. CDR3 length: 15 amino acids. CDR1 and CDR2 from the germline V gene are SGHDT and YYEEEE. CDR3 sequence: CASSFLEGAKGEAFF. The CDR3 DNA is TGTGCCAGCAGCTTTCTGGAGGGGGCTAAGGGTGAAGCTTTCTTT.

This clone has more than one count but fewer than ten. This chain joins TRBV5-1 and TRBJ1-1, with D perhaps TRBD1 (5 bases). Trimming took off 0 bases at V and 0 bases at J, with 9 bases between the two ends. The CDR3 runs 15 residues. Germline V gene sequence: CDR1 SGHRS, CDR2 YFSETQ. DNA for the CDR3: TGCGCCAGCAGCTTGGGGCAGGGATTGAACACTGAAGCTTTCTTT. Translation gives CASSLGQGLNTEAFF.

The sample holds a few counts of this clone. The chain has TRBV28 and TRBJ1-6; a weak D match, TRBD1 (6 bases). The germline V gene encodes CDR1 MDHEN and CDR2 SYDVKM. V lost 8 bases and J 2 bases, leaving 7 bases between the germline ends. The CDR3 contains 13 residues. The CDR3 reads CASRDTYNSPLHF. The CDR3 nucleotides are TGTGCCAGCCGGGACACCTATAATTCACCCCTCCACTTT.

J is TRBJ1-5 and V is TRBV19; no definite D call. The CDR3 is 13 residues long. V was cut by 5 bases and J by 7 bases, with 12 bases left in between. Germline V gene lookup returns CDR1 LNHDA and CDR2 SQIVND (reference sequence). The DNA of the CDR3 is TGTGCCAGTAGTTCAGAGGTAATACAGCCCCAGCATTTT. As protein: CASSSEVIQPQHF.

On this clone itself: Other DNA sequences within the sample encode an identical CDR3. The genes are TRBV28 and TRBJ1-5; no clear D gene. The germline gives CDR1 MDHEN, CDR2 SYDVKM. The CDR3 is 16 amino acids. V was clipped by 2 bases and J by 1 base, with 12 bases between them. CDR3 DNA sequence: TGTGCCAGCAGTTTAATATCGGGAAACAGCAATCAGCCCCAGCATTTT. Translated: CASSLISGNSNQPQHF.

In the case of this clone: Other DNA sequences in this specimen translate into the identical CDR3. The chain carries TRBV7-2 and TRBJ2-5; D may be TRBD1 (5 bases). The CDR3 extends over 12 amino acids. V was pared by 3 bases and J by 5 bases, with 7 bases between. Germline V CDR1 and CDR2: SGHTA, FQGNSA. CDR3 protein: CASSLGRETQYF. The CDR3 bases are TGTGCCAGCAGCTTGGGGCGGGAGACCCAGTACTTC.